The 24 T cell receptor beta chains listed next were all sequenced from one sample in a study of blood T cell repertoires in COVID-19. Libraries were prepared by immunoSEQ multiplex PCR; TCRdb keeps only in-frame clonotypes and omits some of them. The sample includes roughly 130,000 clones, 87% seen only once; the top ten take roughly 3.6%. The sequenced sample was peripheral blood. The source of these receptors is an older woman with acute or convalescent COVID-19.

The chain couples TRBV11-1 to TRBJ2-6; D is unresolved. Germline V gene sequence: CDR1 SGHAT, CDR2 FQDESV (reference sequence). V was pared by 8 bases and J by 0 bases, with 11 bases between. There are 15 residues in the CDR3. The CDR3 nucleotides are TGTGCCAGCGCCTGGTCTAACTCTGGGGCCAACGTCCTGACTTTC. Its translation is CASAWSNSGANVLTF.

CDR3 sequence: CASSTGQGMNTEAFF. The DNA of the CDR3 is TGCGCCAGCAGCACCGGACAGGGAATGAACACTGAAGCTTTCTTT. The chain uses TRBV5-1 and TRBJ1-1; TRBD1 matches 8 bases. This CDR3 is built from 15 residues. J lost 0 bases, V lost 4 bases, and 5 bases had no gene match. Germline V gene lookup returns CDR1 SGHRS and CDR2 YFSETQ.

The V call is TRBV5-4, the J call TRBJ1-1; D is perhaps TRBD1 (5 bases). The CDR3 consists of 14 residues. With 0 bases removed from V and 1 base from J, the gap between germline ends came to 7 bases. The V gene's germline CDR1 is SGHNT and CDR2 YYREEE (reference sequence). CDR3 protein: CASSLGDRNTEAFF. The CDR3 DNA is TGTGCCAGCAGCTTGGGAGACAGGAACACTGAAGCTTTCTTT.

This clone was observed once. J is TRBJ2-3 and V is TRBV13; D might be TRBD2 (7 bases). CDR3 size: 14 residues. V was cut by 3 bases and J by 5 bases, with 12 bases left in between. CDR1 and CDR2 from the germline V gene are PRHDT and FYEKMQ (reference sequence). Here the CDR3 DNA reads TGTGCCAGCAGCTTCGGACTAGGGGGAGATACGCAGTATTTT. It encodes CASSFGLGGDTQYF.

The chain joins TRBV5-1 to TRBJ1-6; D remains unclear. Germline lookup yields CDR1 SGHRS and CDR2 YFSETQ. V dropped 0 bases and J dropped 5 bases, with 9 bases sitting between them. The CDR3 totals 15 residues. CDR3 nucleotide sequence: TGCGCCAGCAGCTTGGCAGCCAGGAATAATTCACCCCTCCACTTT. Amino acids: CASSLAARNNSPLHF.

This chain connects TRBV2 to TRBJ2-1; the match to TRBD2 covers 11 bases. Germline V lookup: CDR1 SNHLY, CDR2 FYNNEI. Trimming cost V 5 bases and J 0 bases; bases outside gene matches: 6. The CDR3 is 17 residues long. The CDR3 DNA follows: TGTGCCAGCAGTCCTAGACTAGCGGGATTCTCCTACAATGAGCAGTTCTTC. It encodes CASSPRLAGFSYNEQFF.

The J gene is TRBJ2-7, the V gene TRBV7-6; 12 bases align to TRBD1. This CDR3 is 17 amino acids long. The junction had 12 bases not matched to a gene; V was cut back by 5 bases and J by 4 bases. Germline V lookup: CDR1 SGHVS, CDR2 FNYEAQ. CDR3: CASSPGTGGDPIYEQYF. In DNA, the CDR3 is TGTGCCAGCAGCCCCGGGACAGGGGGCGACCCCATATACGAGCAGTACTTC.

The chain couples TRBV7-3 to TRBJ2-4; D is possibly TRBD1 (5 bases). The CDR3 sequence is 13 residues long. V was trimmed by 5 bases and J by 5 bases, leaving 10 bases between them. Per germline, CDR1 SGHTA and CDR2 FQGTGA. For the CDR3, the DNA is TGTGCCAGCAGCGAGACAGAGCAAAACATTCAGTACTTC. Amino acid sequence: CASSETEQNIQYF. Looking up the rest from reference TRBV7-3 and TRBJ2-4 gives the full variable domain: GAGVSQTPSNKVTEKGKYVELRCDPISGHTALYWYRQSLGQGPEFLIYFQGTGAADDSGLPNDRFFAVRPEGSVSTLKIQRTERGDSAVYLCASSETEQNIQYFGAGTRLSVL.

The chain combines TRBV25-1 with TRBJ1-6, with a possible D match to TRBD1 (6 bases). CDR1 MGHDK and CDR2 SYGVNS come from the germline V gene. The CDR3 spans 15 residues. V was trimmed by 1 base and J by 7 bases, leaving 11 bases between them. CDR3 DNA sequence: TGTGCCAGCAGTGAATCCTGGACAGAGAATTCACCCCTCCACTTT. Protein product: CASSESWTENSPLHF. The full variable domain, completed using reference TRBV25-1 and TRBJ1-6, is EADIYQTPRYLVIGTGKKITLECSQTMGHDKMYWYQQDPGMELHLIHYSYGVNSTEKGDLSSESTVSRIRTEHFPLTLESARPSHTSQYLCASSESWTENSPLHFGNGTRLTVT.

Here the CDR3 DNA reads TGTGCCAGCAGTTTATCGTTCAGGCTAGCGGGAGTAAAGCATGAGCAGTTCTTC. Its translation is CASSLSFRLAGVKHEQFF. The chain uses TRBV27 and TRBJ2-1; 10 bases match TRBD2. Germline V lookup: CDR1 MNHEY, CDR2 SMNVEV (reference sequence). The trim removed 0 bases at V and 8 bases at J, leaving 13 bases unmatched. CDR3 length: 18 residues.

The chain's CDR3 is CASSPTGRGAVNSPLHF. CDR3 sequence (DNA): TGTGCCAGCAGTCCCACGGGGAGGGGAGCAGTCAATTCACCCCTCCACTTT. The gene calls are TRBV6-6 and TRBJ1-6; possibly TRBD1 for D (5 bases). V was pared by 5 bases and J by 7 bases, with 21 bases between. The V gene's germline CDR1 is MNHNY and CDR2 SVGAGI (reference sequence). CDR3 length equals 17 residues.

The chain joins TRBV5-4 to TRBJ1-2, with D tentatively TRBD1 (5 bases). The CDR3 has 13 residues. Germline assignment: CDR1 SGHNT and CDR2 YYREEE (reference sequence). Between the trimmed V and J ends, which lost 0 bases and 6 bases, there was a span of 9 bases. The CDR3 coding sequence is TGTGCCAGCAGCTTGGCGGCACAGGATGGCTACACCTTC. It codes for CASSLAAQDGYTF.

The chain couples TRBV7-6 to TRBJ1-3, with 9 bases that match TRBD1. Germline CDR1 and CDR2: SGHVS and FNYEAQ. This CDR3 region has 15 residues. V was clipped by 5 bases and J by 0 bases; unmatched bases: 2. This CDR3 is CASSLTGGSGNTIYF. The CDR3 region has the DNA TGTGCCAGCAGCCTGACAGGGGGCTCTGGAAACACCATATATTTT.

CDR3: CASSPWGRGTEAFF. CDR3 nucleotide sequence: TGCGCCAGCAGCCCATGGGGTCGGGGGACTGAAGCTTTCTTT. The V and J genes are TRBV5-1 and TRBJ1-1, with D tentatively TRBD1 (5 bases). The CDR3 has 14 residues. Germline V lookup: CDR1 SGHRS, CDR2 YFSETQ. V gave up 4 bases and J gave up 5 bases, with 15 bases separating them.

The chain has TRBV5-5 and TRBJ2-7; the D is unclear. The CDR3 length is 14 residues. V was pared by 0 bases and J by 0 bases, with 7 bases between. Germline CDR1 and CDR2: SGHKS and YYEKEE (reference sequence). The CDR3 nucleotides read TGTGCCAGCAGCTTGGTGCCAGGCTCCTACGAGCAGTACTTC. It codes for CASSLVPGSYEQYF.

The rearrangement uses TRBV20-1 and TRBJ1-1; 7 nucleotides match TRBD1. CDR3 length equals 13 residues. The ends lost 4 bases at V and 2 bases at J; junction bases unmatched: 4. The germline CDR1 and CDR2 sequences are DFQATT and SNEGSKA (reference sequence). This CDR3 is CSANEGANTEAFF. The CDR3 DNA is TGCAGTGCTAATGAGGGGGCAAACACTGAAGCTTTCTTT.

This clone was detected only a few times. The chain combines TRBV5-4 with TRBJ1-3; possibly TRBD1 for D (5 bases). Trimming removed 5 bases from V and 4 bases from J, with 10 bases in between. CDR1 SGHNT and CDR2 YYREEE come from the germline V gene (reference sequence). This CDR3 contains 13 residues. CDR3 residues: CASRAQGGNTIYF. The CDR3 region has the DNA TGTGCCAGCAGAGCCCAGGGAGGAAACACCATATATTTT.

The chain carries TRBV30 and TRBJ1-3; D is ambiguous. The CDR3 runs 13 residues. Germline CDR1 GTSNPN, CDR2 SVGIG (reference sequence). V was trimmed by 5 bases and J by 4 bases, leaving 12 bases between them. The DNA for the CDR3 is TGTGCCTGGGTCCGGGATATAGGAAACACCATATATTTT. Its protein product is CAWVRDIGNTIYF. Supplemented by reference TRBV30 and TRBJ1-3, the full variable domain reads SQTIHQWPATLVQPVGSPLSLECTVEGTSNPNLYWYRQAAGRGLQLLFYSVGIGQISSEVPQNLSASRPQDRQFILSSKKLLLSDSGFYLCAWVRDIGNTIYFGEGSWLTVV.

With regard to this clone: This CDR3 fails to terminate in the conserved phenylalanine or tryptophan, so it likely reflects a read error. The limits of the CDR3 on the DNA are not certain, so only TCRdb's listed CDR3 is given. The chain joins TRBV20-1 to TRBJ2-7; TRBD2, the D gene given by the table, was not confirmed from the DNA. Germline CDR1 is DFQATT and CDR2 is SNEGSKA (reference sequence). The CDR3 has 11 residues if both end residues are counted. CDR3 residues: CSAIAGTSPVL.

The gene calls are TRBV25-1 and TRBJ2-1; 7 bases align to TRBD2. Germline V gene data show CDR1 as MGHDK and CDR2 as SYGVNS. Losses at the gene ends were 1 base for V and 0 bases for J; bases not matched to a gene: 6. The CDR3 covers 17 residues. Here the CDR3 reads CASSESIAGLSYNEQFF. The CDR3 DNA follows: TGTGCCAGCAGTGAATCGATAGCGGGCCTCTCCTACAATGAGCAGTTCTTC.

The genes are TRBV6-4 and TRBJ1-1, with 9 bases that match TRBD1. This CDR3 spans 15 amino acids. Looked up from germline, CDR1 is MRHNA and CDR2 is SNTAGT. V gave up 6 bases and J gave up 0 bases; unmatched junction bases: 5. The CDR3 reads CASRGTGFLNTEAFF. In DNA, the CDR3 is TGTGCCAGCAGGGGGACAGGGTTTTTGAACACTGAAGCTTTCTTT.

The chain joins TRBV3-1 (or the pseudogene TRBV3-2) to TRBJ2-1, with 8 bases lining up with TRBD2. V shed 4 bases and J 14 bases; nucleotides not matched to a gene: 7. CDR1 and CDR2 (germline): LGHDT, YNNKEL (reference sequence). There are 12 residues in the CDR3. The CDR3, as DNA: TGTGCCAGCAGCCCCTCCGGGACTAGAAAGTTCTTC. Encoded protein: CASSPSGTRKFF.

Written as DNA, the CDR3 is TGTGCCAGCAGTGCAGGGGGTATCAGTCAGCCCCAGCATTTT. It codes for CASSAGGISQPQHF. The gene calls are TRBV9 and TRBJ1-5; TRBD1 matches at 7 bases. Germline values: CDR1 SGDLS, CDR2 YYNGEE. The CDR3 length is 14 residues. The V gene end was trimmed by 5 bases and the J gene end by 6 bases; junction bases not matched to a gene: 8. Variable domain in full (rest from reference TRBV9 and TRBJ1-5): DSGVTQTPKHLITATGQRVTLRCSPRSGDLSVYWYQQSLDQGLQFLIQYYNGEERAKGNILERFSAQQFPDLHSELNLSSLELGDSALYFCASSAGGISQPQHFGDGTRLSIL.

This clone was seen more than once but under ten times. V usage is TRBV2 and J usage is TRBJ1-1, with D unclear. There are 13 residues in the CDR3. Trimming removed 6 bases from V and 1 base from J, with 9 bases in between. In germline, CDR1 is SNHLY, CDR2 FYNNEI. CDR3 nucleotide sequence: TGTGCCAGCAGCCGGGAGGGGAACACTGAAGCTTTCTTT. Residues: CASSREGNTEAFF. The variable domain in full, completed from reference TRBV2 and TRBJ1-1, reads EPEVTQTPSHQVTQMGQEVILRCVPISNHLYFYWYRQILGQKVEFLVSFYNNEISEKSEIFDDQFSVERPDGSNFTLKIRSTKLEDSAMYFCASSREGNTEAFFGQGTRLTVV.